This T cell receptor beta chain is from a study of shared clonotypes between healthy human individuals. Overall study context: Researchers drew samples from two women and a few men aged 18 to 49. Overall study results and limits: There were few donors, and this limited the genetic and exposure-history diversity represented. Across a few donors, naive CD4 shared around 5.3%, naive CD8 3.5% to 4%, memory CD4 roughly 2.5%, memory CD8 over 0.3%.

Produced via immunoSEQ multiplex PCR; TCRdb's table is partial and in-frame only. The table shows some 900,000 clones, with 76% occurring only once. To note about this clone: Its target is not known.

Specimen: memory CD4+ T cells sorted from blood. Subset indicated: CD45RA-negative fraction. The clonotype originates from a man aged 18 to 29 in good health.

CDR3 in DNA: TGCGCCAGCAGCTTGGCAGGGGGACAGGGTGGCGAAAAACTGTTTTTT. Amino acid sequence: CASSLAGGQGGEKLFF. The chain combines TRBV5-1 with TRBJ1-4; 9 bases fit TRBD1. Germline assignment: CDR1 SGHRS and CDR2 YFSETQ. This CDR3 is 16 amino acids long. V shed 0 bases, J shed 8 bases, and the junction held 8 bases outside the gene matches.